The 24 T cell receptor beta chains below were found in one sample sequenced in a study of regulatory T cells. Broader study findings: In CD3G-deficient patients, conventional CD4+ T cells were enriched for hydrophobic CDR3 residues at positions 6 and 7.

Primers: 52 TRBV forward and 13 TRBJ reverse. Assay: immunoSEQ multiplex PCR; the TCRdb copy retains only in-frame clones and omits some. The table shows approximately 29,000 clones, with over 90% occurring only once. Their recognized antigens are unknown. The sequenced sample consisted of conventional CD4+ T cells sorted from blood. All receptors derive from a child under 10 years old with CD3G deficiency.

With respect to this clone: An end of the junction does not agree with germline; a read error may underlie this. This rearrangement joins TRBV28 to TRBJ2-7; 10 bases are a match to TRBD1. CDR3 length: 13 residues. CDR1 and CDR2 from the germline V gene are MDHEN and SYDVKM. CDR3 residues: CASRQGASSEQYF. The CDR3 bases are TGTGCCAGCCGACAGGGGGCTTCCTCCGAGCAGTACTTC.

The chain joins TRBV5-1 to TRBJ2-2; 7 bases fit TRBD2. V lost 0 bases, J lost 4 bases, and 3 bases stayed unmatched. The CDR3 has 15 residues. Germline CDR1 and CDR2: SGHRS and YFSETQ. CDR3 residues: CASSLGTSATGELFF. The CDR3 DNA reads as TGCGCCAGCAGCTTGGGGACTAGTGCCACCGGGGAGCTGTTTTTT.

J is TRBJ1-1 and V is TRBV6-6; D remains ambiguous. Trimming removed 2 bases at V and 4 bases at J, with 5 bases between. CDR3 length: 12 residues. Germline V gene data show CDR1 as MNHNY and CDR2 as SVGAGI (reference sequence). The CDR3 protein is CASSYGSTEAFF. DNA of the CDR3: TGTGCCAGCAGTTACGGGTCCACTGAAGCTTTCTTT.

The genes are TRBV21-1 and TRBJ2-1; the DNA was not compared with TRBD2, the D call given in the table. TRBV21-1 is a pseudogene locus. The CDR3 extends over 19 amino acids. The CDR3 DNA reads TGTGCCAGCAGCGGGAGGCGGGAAGCTAGCGCGTTTCCTAACAATGAGCAGTTCTTC. This sequence encodes CASSGRREASAFPNNEQFF.

The chain uses TRBV10-3 and TRBJ2-2; perhaps TRBD1 as D (5 bases). Trimming shortened V by 4 bases and J by 6 bases, and 9 bases separated the two germline ends. This CDR3 region has 13 residues. Germline CDR1 reads ENHRY; CDR2 reads SYGVKD. CDR3 nucleotide sequence: TGTGCCATCAGTGTTCAGGGCTCCGGGGAGCTGTTTTTT. Translated: CAISVQGSGELFF.

The chain recombines TRBV28 with TRBJ2-1, with 12 bases identical to TRBD1. Germline V CDR1 and CDR2: MDHEN, SYDVKM. J lost 7 bases, V lost 2 bases, and 6 bases had no gene match. There are 16 residues in the CDR3. This CDR3 reads CASSLGGQGAQNEQFF. DNA of the CDR3: TGTGCCAGCAGTTTAGGGGGACAGGGGGCGCAGAATGAGCAGTTCTTC.

The chain joins TRBV21-1 to TRBJ2-7. TRBV21-1 is given as a pseudogene. The CDR3 contains 15 residues. The CDR3 region has the DNA TGTGCCAGCAGCAAAGGGGGCAGGGAGTACTACGAGCAGTACTTC. Its translation: CASSKGGREYYEQYF.

This clone was recorded only once. The chain uses TRBV5-1 and TRBJ2-1; weak D call: TRBD2 (6 bases). V was cut by 7 bases and J by 10 bases, with 21 bases left in between. Germline values: CDR1 SGHRS, CDR2 YFSETQ. This CDR3 region has 14 residues. The CDR3 spells CASSTGLIRGEQFF. The CDR3 nucleotides read TGCGCCAGCTCTACGGGGCTAATACGGGGGGAGCAGTTCTTC. Full variable domain (rest looked up from reference TRBV5-1 and TRBJ2-1): KAGVTQTPRYLIKTRGQQVTLSCSPISGHRSVSWYQQTPGQGLQFLFEYFSETQRNKGNFPGRFSGRQFSNSRSEMNVSTLELGDSALYLCASSTGLIRGEQFFGPGTRLTVL.

V usage is TRBV27 and J usage is TRBJ2-1; D remains ambiguous. CDR3 length: 12 amino acids. Looked up from germline, CDR1 is MNHEY and CDR2 is SMNVEV (reference sequence). V was cut by 9 bases and J by 8 bases, with 14 bases left in between. The CDR3 loop reads CARVLPNDEQFF. The CDR3 nucleotides are TGTGCCAGGGTTCTCCCAAACGATGAGCAGTTCTTC.

The sample holds one count of this clone. The rearrangement joins TRBV28 to TRBJ1-2; tentatively, D is TRBD1 (5 bases). The CDR3 is 15 residues long. Germline-derived CDR1 and CDR2 are MDHEN and SYDVKM. Trimming removed 7 bases from V and 2 bases from J, with 17 bases in between. The CDR3 is CASISAGAGNYGYTF. In nucleotides, the CDR3 is TGTGCCAGCATCTCGGCCGGGGCAGGGAACTATGGCTACACCTTC.

The chain recombines TRBV5-1 with TRBJ2-7; D ambiguous. The CDR3 spans 13 residues. Germline lookup yields CDR1 SGHRS and CDR2 YFSETQ. Trimming left V 5 bases short and J 0 bases short, with 9 bases between. The CDR3 spells CASRPPGSYEQYF. CDR3 sequence (DNA): TGCGCCAGCAGGCCTCCAGGCTCCTACGAGCAGTACTTC.

V and J are TRBV28 and TRBJ1-2; possibly TRBD1 for D (5 bases). Germline loops: CDR1 MDHEN, CDR2 SYDVKM. V lost 3 bases and J lost 8, with 13 bases in between. CDR3 length: 13 amino acids. This CDR3 is CASSFGTPPGYTF. CDR3 nucleotide sequence: TGTGCCAGCAGTTTTGGGACGCCTCCGGGCTACACCTTC.

The chain recombines TRBV11-3 with TRBJ2-5; 11 positions match TRBD2. The ends lost 4 bases at V and 1 base at J; junction bases unmatched: 2. The V gene's germline CDR1 is SGHNT and CDR2 YENEEA. CDR3 size: 15 residues. CDR3 in amino acids: CASSSTSGIQETQYF. Written as DNA, the CDR3 is TGTGCCAGCAGCTCGACTAGCGGGATCCAAGAGACCCAGTACTTC.

The rearrangement uses TRBV7-9 and TRBJ2-1; D could derive from TRBD1 or TRBD2 (5 bases each). The V gene lost 3 bases and the J gene lost 4 bases, with 10 bases spanning the gap. Germline CDR1 is SEHNR and CDR2 is FQNEAQ (reference sequence). The CDR3 spans 14 residues. Written as DNA, the CDR3 is TGTGCCAGCAGCTTTAGGGGCGGGTACAATGAGCAGTTCTTC. It yields the protein CASSFRGGYNEQFF.

V gene TRBV28 combines with J gene TRBJ2-1, with 8 bases lining up with TRBD2. This CDR3 spans 15 amino acids. V was pared by 3 bases and J by 8 bases, with 9 bases of the junction left unmatched. The V gene's germline CDR1 is MDHEN and CDR2 SYDVKM. CDR3 loop: CASSFGTSKDYEQFF. CDR3 nucleotide sequence: TGTGCCAGCAGTTTTGGGACTAGTAAAGATTATGAGCAGTTCTTC.

The CDR3 bases are TGTGCCAGCGGGAAAACAGGGGGGTCCTACAATGAGCAGTTCTTC. It is translated as CASGKTGGSYNEQFF. The chain couples TRBV19 to TRBJ2-1; TRBD1 agrees at 8 bases. The CDR3 length is 15 residues. Trimming cost V 9 bases and J 1 base; bases outside gene matches: 8. Germline values: CDR1 LNHDA, CDR2 SQIVND (reference sequence). Full variable domain (outside the CDR3, taken from reference TRBV19 and TRBJ2-1): DGGITQSPKYLFRKEGQNVTLSCEQNLNHDAMYWYRQDPGQGLRLIYYSQIVNDFQKGDIAEGYSVSREKKESFPLTVTSAQKNPTAFYLCASGKTGGSYNEQFFGPGTRLTVL.

This sequence joins TRBV6-1 and TRBJ2-7; weak D call: TRBD2 (5 bases). The length of the CDR3 is 15 residues. Trimming stripped 5 bases from V and 1 base from J, with 15 bases between. CDR1 and CDR2 (germline): MNHNS, SASEGT. CDR3 region: CASSKQTGLSYEQYF. The CDR3 DNA reads as TGTGCCAGCAGTAAACAAACCGGACTGTCCTACGAGCAGTACTTC.

This rearrangement joins TRBV4-1 to TRBJ2-1; TRBD2 matches 10 bases. Germline V lookup: CDR1 MGHRA, CDR2 YSYEKL. J gave up 9 bases and V 1 base, and 15 bases lay outside the gene matches. This CDR3 has 18 residues. The CDR3 coding sequence is TGCGCCAGCAGCCAAGCCCACTTGGGGTCTAGCGGGGGACTTGAGCAGTTCTTC. Its translation: CASSQAHLGSSGGLEQFF.

This clone was observed a handful of times. The chain recombines TRBV21-1 with TRBJ2-1; the D segment call TRBD1 is taken from the table without a DNA check. TRBV21-1 has pseudogene status. The CDR3 totals 12 residues. The CDR3 sequence is CASSPRGGEQFF. In nucleotides, the CDR3 is TGTGCCAGCAGCCCGAGAGGGGGTGAGCAGTTCTTC.

V gene TRBV28 combines with J gene TRBJ2-7, with 12 bases aligning to TRBD1. Germline V lookup: CDR1 MDHEN, CDR2 SYDVKM. Trimming cost V 4 bases and J 7 bases; bases outside gene matches: 14. CDR3 length: 17 amino acids. This chain's CDR3 is CASSSPRPGQGASEQYF. DNA of the CDR3: TGTGCCAGCAGTTCCCCCCGTCCGGGACAGGGGGCTAGTGAGCAGTACTTC.

The V and J genes are TRBV6-1 and TRBJ2-6, with D perhaps matching TRBD2 (6 bases). Germline loops: CDR1 MNHNS, CDR2 SASEGT. With 6 bases removed from V and 0 bases from J, the gap between germline ends came to 9 bases. The CDR3 extends over 15 amino acids. The CDR3 here is CASRLGGSGANVLTF. In nucleotides, the CDR3 is TGTGCCAGCAGGCTGGGAGGCTCTGGGGCCAACGTCCTGACTTTC.

This clone showed up just once. CDR3 sequence: CASSRLSGAFNYGYTF. The DNA of the CDR3 is TGTGCCAGCAGTCGACTCTCGGGGGCCTTCAACTATGGCTACACCTTC. The rearrangement links TRBV28 to TRBJ1-2; a weak D match, TRBD1 (6 bases). CDR3 size: 16 residues. The V gene's germline CDR1 is MDHEN and CDR2 SYDVKM. Trimming removed 5 bases from V and 2 bases from J, with 18 bases in between.

The chain carries TRBV28 and TRBJ2-7; D may be TRBD1 (8 bases). V dropped 5 bases and J dropped 4 bases, with 12 bases sitting between them. CDR3 length: 13 amino acids. The germline V gene has CDR1 MDHEN and CDR2 SYDVKM. The CDR3 region is CASSQRDRYEQYF. The CDR3 DNA follows: TGTGCCAGCAGTCAGCGGGACAGGTACGAGCAGTACTTC.

This clone was detected only a few times. The chain is built from TRBV6-1 and TRBJ1-2; TRBD1 matches 7 bases. The CDR3 is 13 residues long. V was clipped by 4 bases and J by 9 bases; unmatched bases: 8. CDR1 and CDR2 (germline): MNHNS, SASEGT. DNA of the CDR3: TGTGCCAGCAGTGGGACAGGCCGAGAGCGCTACACCTTC. Protein sequence: CASSGTGRERYTF.